This T cell receptor (beta chain) was profiled in a study of T cell changes during pregnancy in multiple sclerosis. Measured with immunoSEQ multiplex PCR; TCRdb has only the in-frame clones, and not every one. There are about 92,000 clones in the sample; 92% occur only once, and 1.5% lies in the top ten. The CDR3 is 14 amino acids. CDR1 SGHVS and CDR2 FQNEAQ come from the germline V gene. Trimming left V 1 base short and J 0 bases short, with 7 bases between. The chain employs TRBV7-8 and TRBJ2-7, with a tentative D call TRBD1 (6 bases). The sequences come from peripheral blood, collected in the first trimester of pregnancy. The receptor was isolated from a female donor with multiple sclerosis, enrolled in a pregnancy study. CDR3 in DNA: TGTGCCAGCAGCTTAGGGGGGCCCTCCTACGAGCAGTACTTC. Encoded protein: CASSLGGPSYEQYF.